This T cell receptor (beta chain) was identified during a study of T cells after yellow fever vaccination (dated by TCRdb to the late 2010s). Regarding the research as a whole: The SMART-Seq v4 Ultra Low Input RNA kit was used to prepare libraries from fractions with low cell numbers. To follow T-cell clones before and after primary and booster YFV17D yellow fever vaccination, bulk TCR alpha and beta repertoires were sequenced over time. Blood was drawn at multiple timepoints before and after primary and secondary immunization, with bulk PBMC replicates and cell subsets isolated. Two healthy male donors made up the cohort, one aged 18 to 30 years and the other aged 30 to 39 years. Results and caveats for the whole study, not just this receptor: A small fraction of clonotypes showed up in both the CD4 and CD8 compartments, probably as a result of convergent recombination. Only two donors were included in the study, so the extent to which the findings can be generalized is limited. Compared with the primary T-cell response, the secondary T-cell response was faster but weaker, reaching its peak on day 5 rather than on day 15. Most clones expanded after primary vaccination were re-detected after the booster (approximately 96% of CD4 and 88% of CD8), suggesting broad memory maintenance. FACS-sorted repertoires could contain abundant contaminating clonotypes from the bulk population, so computational filtering was required.

The treatment or condition tag for this specimen amounts to: live attenuated yellow fever vaccine strain. Two biological replicates of bulk PBMCs were collected at each blood-draw timepoint. A standard Ficoll-Paque protocol was used to isolate PBMCs from peripheral blood. RNA was extracted with TriZol from bulk PBMCs, CD4 and CD8 fractions, and dextramer-positive and dextramer-negative fractions. TCR cDNA was synthesized by 5'RACE template switching, which introduced a universal primer site and unique molecular identifiers. Priming for cDNA synthesis came from both the TCR alpha and TCR beta constant segments. Two PCR steps were used to amplify libraries, with sample barcodes and sequencing adapters being added in the second step. Libraries were sequenced on Illumina HiSeq 2500 (2x100 bp) or NovaSeq (2x150 bp). From the authors' description of their analysis: MIGEC was used to demultiplex reads and collapse the reads into UMI consensus sequences, and MiXCR was used for V(D)J alignment. Vaccine-responding clonotypes were defined with edgeR using replicate PBMC samples, requiring FDR below 0.01 and a log2 fold change above 5 up to day 15. Each bulk clonotype was labeled CD4 or CD8 based on which sequenced repertoire, CD4 or CD8, contained the clonotype at higher abundance. Clones were called with MiXCR by TCRdb after fastp trimmed the public reads at Q25, and only in-frame beta chains were retained. Each entry is one CDR3 protein sequence, shown with its most common DNA and genes. These V and J calls originate from TCRdb's pipeline instead of the authors' own analysis. Recorded for this sample are under 700,000 distinct CDR3 sequences; about 17% of them occurred a single time. The ten largest clones represent 15% to 20% of the sample.

This clonotype has just a few counts. Its recognized antigen is unknown. Base qualities are not recorded, but no much larger clone differs from it by a single base. After removal of 1 base from V and 0 bases from J, the junction retains 3 bases not matched to a gene. Via the germline V gene, CDR1 is SQVTM and CDR2 ANQGSEA. The CDR3 contains 15 residues, cysteine and phenylalanine counted. The CDR3 DNA has 45 bases and is translated from base 1. The source is a man between 18 and 29 years old who received the YFV17D yellow fever vaccine. The specimen was PBMCs, collected about 5 days after the first yellow fever vaccination. This chain joins TRBV29-1 to TRBJ2-3; TRBD2 agrees with 8 junctional bases. The encoded CDR3 is CSVEGTSLSTDTQYF. The sequenced DNA is TGCAGCGTTGAAGGGACTAGCCTGAGCACAGATACGCAGTATTTT.